These 28 T cell receptor beta chains originate from one sample sequenced in a study of T-cell memory formation after mild COVID-19. TCRdb reprocessed the 5' RACE reads with MiXCR, giving one entry per CDR3 protein. Among 300,000 to 400,000 distinct CDR3 sequences, around an eighth were seen once, and the ten largest hold about 20%. The source material was PBMCs or a T cell subset sorted from them (not recorded which). The source is a man younger than 35 who had mild COVID-19 (a few samples of this study predate the infection). Cell type and time point are not known.

This clonotype was detected only a few times. The CDR3 is CASSSFGPDTQYF. For the CDR3, the DNA is TGTGCCAGCAGTTCCTTTGGCCCAGATACGCAGTATTTT. The chain recombines TRBV6-2 or TRBV6-3 with TRBJ2-3; D is unclear. V was clipped by 4 bases and J by 4 bases, with 9 bases between them. The V gene's germline CDR1 is MNHEY and CDR2 SVGEGT. This CDR3 comprises 13 residues.

The V call is TRBV7-9, the J call TRBJ1-2; D might be TRBD1 (6 bases). Trimming took 6 bases from V and 3 from J, leaving 17 bases between them. The CDR3 sequence is 15 residues long. CDR1 and CDR2 (germline): SEHNR, FQNEAQ (reference sequence). The CDR3 protein is CASRGRGRLDYGYTF. In DNA form, the CDR3 reads TGTGCCAGCAGGGGCAGGGGCCGTCTCGACTATGGCTACACCTTC.

Notes on this clonotype: The DNA is left out, because the CDR3 cannot be placed on it with certainty; the CDR3 is given as TCRdb lists it. The J gene is TRBJ2-5, the V gene TRBV29-1. Germline lookup yields CDR1 SQVTM and CDR2 ANQGSEA. The CDR3 contains 13 residues when both ends are counted. CDR3 residues: CSAVPAIGETQYF.

This clonotype was seen a handful of times. The chain carries TRBV4-3 and TRBJ2-4; no definite D call. The CDR3 extends over 13 amino acids. Germline-derived CDR1 and CDR2 are LGHNA and YSLEER. The V end lost 3 bases, the J end lost 3 bases, and 6 bases lay between the germline ends. CDR3 sequence reads: CASSHEVKNIQYF. The DNA of the CDR3 is TGCGCCAGCAGCCACGAAGTCAAAAACATTCAGTACTTC.

V usage is TRBV27 and J usage is TRBJ1-2; D uncertain. V was clipped by 6 bases and J by 2 bases, with 19 bases between them. CDR1 is MNHEY and CDR2 is SMNVEV in the germline V gene (reference sequence). This CDR3 comprises 16 residues. DNA of the CDR3: TGTGCCAGCAGCTTCCTCGCCGGCCCTGGGAACTATGGCTACACCTTC. Its protein product is CASSFLAGPGNYGYTF.

The chain's CDR3 is CASGQGANVLTF. Written as DNA, the CDR3 is TGTGCCAGCGGCCAAGGGGCCAACGTCCTGACTTTC. The rearrangement uses TRBV12-3 or TRBV12-4 and TRBJ2-6; the D is unclear. The V end was cut by 8 bases, the J end by 4 bases, with 6 bases between. The CDR3 loop spans 12 amino acids.

This clonotype was observed a handful of times. The gene calls are TRBV5-1 and TRBJ2-7, with 9 bases aligning to TRBD1. Germline CDR1 SGHRS, CDR2 YFSETQ. With 0 bases clipped from V and 6 bases from J, the junction kept 7 bases outside the gene matches. The CDR3 extends over 15 amino acids. CDR3 amino acids: CASSLEGQGGTEQYV. The CDR3 bases are TGCGCCAGCAGCTTGGAGGGACAGGGAGGGACCGAGCAGTACGTC.

This clonotype was detected many times. This CDR3 reads CASSQPSGGYNEQFF. The CDR3 bases are TGCGCCAGCAGCCAACCTAGCGGGGGTTACAATGAGCAGTTCTTC. The chain links TRBV4-3 to TRBJ2-1; 10 nucleotides match TRBD2. The germline gives CDR1 LGHNA, CDR2 YSLEER. The length of the CDR3 is 15 residues. Trimming at V came to 2 bases and at J to 4 bases, leaving 2 bases not matched to a gene.

This clonotype was detected only a few times. This rearrangement joins TRBV7-9 to TRBJ1-2, with a possible D match to TRBD1 (5 bases). V lost 3 bases to trimming and J lost 7 bases, with 18 bases between them. Germline V gene lookup returns CDR1 SEHNR and CDR2 FQNEAQ (reference sequence). The CDR3 extends over 15 amino acids. The CDR3 spells CASSFAGRSGAGYTF. The CDR3 nucleotides read TGTGCCAGCAGCTTTGCCGGGAGATCTGGGGCTGGCTACACCTTC.

This clonotype has just a few counts. The chain is built from TRBV7-9 and TRBJ1-2; D call uncertain. This CDR3 has 14 amino acids. V lost 1 base to trimming and J lost 7 bases, with 13 bases between them. Germline V gene data show CDR1 as SEHNR and CDR2 as FQNEAQ (reference sequence). DNA for the CDR3: TGTGCCAGCAGCTTAGGGGCTATAGAATCTGGCTACACCTTC. Its protein is CASSLGAIESGYTF.

This clonotype came up many times. The V gene is TRBV5-1, the J gene TRBJ2-2, with a tentative D call TRBD2 (5 bases). With 0 bases removed from V and 1 base from J, the gap between germline ends came to 13 bases. CDR3 length: 17 residues. Germline assignment: CDR1 SGHRS and CDR2 YFSETQ. The CDR3 DNA follows: TGCGCCAGCAGCTTGGTCGTGGTTGGACTGAACACCGGGGAGCTGTTTTTT. Translating it yields CASSLVVVGLNTGELFF.

The rearrangement joins TRBV6-6 to TRBJ2-5, with 7 bases identical to TRBD2. Trimming at V came to 4 bases and at J to 5 bases, leaving 7 bases not matched to a gene. This CDR3 comprises 14 residues. CDR1 and CDR2 from the germline V gene are MNHNY and SVGAGI (reference sequence). The CDR3 nucleotides read TGTGCCAGCAGTTGGGGAGGGGAAGAGGAGACCCAGTACTTC. This codes for CASSWGGEEETQYF.

This clonotype occurred a few times. The chain has TRBV12-3 or TRBV12-4 and TRBJ2-1, with 13 bases aligning to TRBD2. V was clipped by 6 bases and J by 12 bases; unmatched bases: 8. The CDR3 loop spans 14 amino acids. The CDR3 DNA reads TGTGCCAGCAGGGGGACTAGCGGGGCCGGAGGGCAGTTCTTC. It specifies CASRGTSGAGGQFF.

This clonotype was observed a handful of times. V usage is TRBV6-5 and J usage is TRBJ2-1, with 9 positions matching TRBD2. The CDR3 consists of 16 residues. The V segment lost 0 bases and the J segment 5 bases; nucleotides outside the gene matches: 5. The germline V gene encodes CDR1 MNHEY and CDR2 SVGAGI. CDR3 residues: CASSYSKVAGDNEQFF. The DNA for the CDR3 is TGTGCCAGCAGTTACTCGAAAGTAGCGGGGGACAATGAGCAGTTCTTC.

The chain carries TRBV20-1 and TRBJ2-3; D is unresolved. The CDR3 totals 15 residues. Deletions cut 0 bases from V and 4 bases from J, with 14 bases between. The V gene's germline CDR1 is DFQATT and CDR2 SNEGSKA (reference sequence). The CDR3 protein is CSARDYLRSADTQYF. CDR3 in DNA: TGCAGTGCTAGAGATTACCTCAGGAGCGCAGATACGCAGTATTTT.

The rearrangement uses TRBV7-6 and TRBJ2-5, with a possible D match to TRBD1 (6 bases). This CDR3 has 12 amino acids. Trimming shortened V by 8 bases and J by 4 bases, and 11 bases separated the two germline ends. Germline CDR1 SGHVS, CDR2 FNYEAQ. CDR3 protein: CASQGLGETQYF. CDR3 DNA: TGTGCCAGCCAGGGGTTAGGAGAGACCCAGTACTTC.

This clonotype appeared a few times. The chain couples TRBV18 to TRBJ2-5; D perhaps matches TRBD1 (6 bases). Germline lookup yields CDR1 KGHSH and CDR2 LQKENI. The CDR3 is 15 residues long. V was pared by 2 bases and J by 4 bases, with 14 bases between. This CDR3 is CASSPGTNIGETQYF. Written as DNA, the CDR3 is TGTGCCAGCTCACCAGGGACAAATATAGGAGAGACCCAGTACTTC.

This clonotype was counted between two and nine times. This sequence joins TRBV7-2 and TRBJ1-2; TRBD1 matches at 8 bases. This CDR3 is 16 amino acids long. V trimming: 1 base; J trimming: 5 bases; junction bases outside the gene matches: 9. Germline V gene lookup returns CDR1 SGHTA and CDR2 FQGNSA. The CDR3 region has the DNA TGTGCCAGCAGCTTAGATTCTGGCAGGGGGCGGTATGGCTACACCTTC. Residues: CASSLDSGRGRYGYTF.

The CDR3, as DNA: TGTGCCATCAGAAAAAGCGGGGGGGCTTACAATGAGCAGTTCTTC. It yields the protein CAIRKSGGAYNEQFF. This sequence joins TRBV10-3 and TRBJ2-1, with TRBD2 matching over 10 bases. V gave up 6 bases and J gave up 4 bases; unmatched junction bases: 6. CDR3 length equals 15 residues. The germline gives CDR1 ENHRY, CDR2 SYGVKD.

In this sample, this clonotype turned up a few times. The chain joins TRBV4-2 to TRBJ2-1, with D perhaps matching TRBD2 (5 bases). V dropped 10 bases and J dropped 0 bases, with 16 bases sitting between them. The CDR3 length is 15 residues. From germline, CDR1 is LGHNA and CDR2 YNFKEQ. The CDR3 nucleotides are TGTGCCACCTCGGCTGGAGGTTTCTCCTACAATGAGCAGTTCTTC. This gives the protein CATSAGGFSYNEQFF.

Only a few counts were recorded for this clonotype. This CDR3 is CAISEGAAYEQYV. The CDR3 DNA sequence: TGTGCCATCAGTGAAGGGGCGGCCTACGAGCAGTACGTC. V gene TRBV10-3 combines with J gene TRBJ2-7, with D perhaps matching TRBD1 (5 bases). Trimming stripped 3 bases from V and 2 bases from J, with 8 bases between. In germline, CDR1 is ENHRY, CDR2 SYGVKD. The CDR3 is 13 residues long.

V and J are TRBV9 and TRBJ1-1; D may be TRBD1 (6 bases). The V end was cut by 1 base, the J end by 2 bases, with 9 bases between. The CDR3 totals 14 residues. Germline V gives CDR1 SGDLS, CDR2 YYNGEE. The CDR3 loop reads CASSVQGSNTEAFF. The CDR3 DNA is TGTGCCAGCAGCGTACAGGGGAGTAACACTGAAGCTTTCTTT.

This clonotype was observed a handful of times. CDR3 coding DNA: TGTGCCAGCAGCCCGGGACAGGGGGTCGGGCAGACCCAGTACTTC. Encoded protein: CASSPGQGVGQTQYF. The V call is TRBV7-9, the J call TRBJ2-5; TRBD1 agrees at 11 bases. CDR1 and CDR2 (germline): SEHNR, FQNEAQ (reference sequence). This CDR3 has 15 residues. The V gene end was trimmed by 5 bases and the J gene end by 6 bases; junction bases not matched to a gene: 8.

This clonotype was recorded many times. CDR3 sequence (DNA): TGTGCCAGCAGCCCAGGACGAAACTCTGGAAACACCATATATTTT. Its translation is CASSPGRNSGNTIYF. The V call is TRBV6-5, the J call TRBJ1-3; no definite D call. CDR3 length equals 15 residues. Germline values: CDR1 MNHEY, CDR2 SVGAGI. The germline V and J ends were trimmed by 6 bases and 0 bases, with 12 bases remaining between them.

This clonotype was seen only a few times. The chain links TRBV19 to TRBJ2-7, with D uncertain. Trimming removed 4 bases from V and 3 bases from J, with 13 bases in between. Per germline, CDR1 LNHDA and CDR2 SQIVND (reference sequence). The CDR3 runs 14 residues. The CDR3 loop reads CASSTSGPNYEQYF. CDR3 DNA sequence: TGTGCCAGTAGTACCTCCGGACCGAACTACGAGCAGTACTTC.

This clonotype was picked up many times. The rearrangement joins TRBV7-7 to TRBJ2-7, with D tentatively TRBD2 (6 bases). This CDR3 comprises 13 residues. Germline V lookup: CDR1 SSHAT, CDR2 FNYEAQ (reference sequence). The DNA for the CDR3 is TGTGCTAGCAGCTCCAGGGACTGCTACGAGCAGTACGTC. As protein: CASSSRDCYEQYV.

This clonotype has more than one count but fewer than ten. The rearrangement links TRBV4-3 to TRBJ1-1; 8 bases are shared with TRBD1. The V and J ends lost 4 bases and 10 bases, in that order; junction bases with no gene match: 8. Germline CDR1 is LGHNA and CDR2 is YSLEER. The CDR3 is made up of 13 amino acids. The CDR3, as DNA: TGCGCCAGCAGCCTTGGGACAGGCGATGGAGCTTTCTTT. Its protein product is CASSLGTGDGAFF.

This clonotype was seen a handful of times. The V call is TRBV6-5, the J call TRBJ2-3; D is unclear. CDR1 is MNHEY and CDR2 is SVGAGI in the germline V gene. V shed 2 bases and J shed 0 bases, with 9 bases lying between them. The CDR3 covers 15 residues. CDR3 sequence (DNA): TGTGCCAGCAGTTACAGGCGACTTAGCACAGATACGCAGTATTTT. It is translated as CASSYRRLSTDTQYF.